The next 8 T cell receptor beta chains were all read from a single sample in a study of cytomegalovirus exposure and HLA in healthy donors. The PCR had 60 Vbeta and 13 Jbeta primers. This table comes from immunoSEQ multiplex PCR, and its TCRdb copy is limited to in-frame clones, with some not included. The table lists 93,000 or so clones. Sample: PBMCs. The receptors here all came from a man in his forties or fifties in good health and CMV-seronegative.

This rearrangement joins TRBV5-8 to TRBJ1-4, with TRBD1 matching over 9 bases. Germline V gene data show CDR1 as SGHTS and CDR2 as YDEGEE. CDR3 length equals 15 residues. V was pared by 1 base and J by 5 bases, with 3 bases of the junction left unmatched. The CDR3, as DNA: TGTGCCAGCAGCTTGTTCGGGACAGGGAATGAAAAACTGTTTTTT. Protein product: CASSLFGTGNEKLFF.

The chain has TRBV19 and TRBJ2-2; D is possibly TRBD2 (6 bases). Germline V CDR1 and CDR2: LNHDA, SQIVND (reference sequence). Trimming shortened V by 7 bases and J by 2 bases, and 14 bases separated the two germline ends. This CDR3 is 15 amino acids long. This CDR3 reads CASILSSANTGELFF. The CDR3 DNA is TGTGCCAGTATTCTGTCTAGCGCAAACACCGGGGAGCTGTTTTTT.

V gene TRBV5-1 combines with J gene TRBJ1-6, with unresolved D. Germline V gene lookup returns CDR1 SGHRS and CDR2 YFSETQ. The CDR3 contains 13 residues. Trimming cost V 5 bases and J 5 bases, with 8 bases left between them. The CDR3 DNA sequence: TGCGCCAGCAGTGGGCAGAATAATTCACCCCTCCACTTT. It codes for CASSGQNNSPLHF.

The chain couples TRBV28 to TRBJ2-3; D possibly corresponds to TRBD1 (6 bases). V lost 6 bases and J 3 bases, leaving 19 bases between the germline ends. This CDR3 region has 16 residues. Germline CDR1 reads MDHEN; CDR2 reads SYDVKM. In nucleotides, the CDR3 is TGTGCCAGCAGCACAACAGGGTCCCAGGGGACAGATACGCAGTATTTT. Translation: CASSTTGSQGTDTQYF.

This chain joins TRBV30 and TRBJ2-1, with a possible D match to TRBD1 (5 bases). V was shortened by 1 base and J by 8 bases, with 12 bases between the two germline ends. There are 13 residues in the CDR3. Germline lookup yields CDR1 GTSNPN and CDR2 SVGIG (reference sequence). CDR3 in DNA: TGTGCCTGGAGTGGCTTCCTAGGGGATGAGCAGTTCTTC. This encodes CAWSGFLGDEQFF.

The chain links TRBV9 to TRBJ2-3; 7 bases match TRBD1. After removal of 3 bases from V and 10 bases from J, the junction contained 11 bases not matched to a gene. CDR1 and CDR2 from the germline V gene are SGDLS and YYNGEE. The CDR3 covers 14 residues. This CDR3 is CASSGRTGDGAQYF. CDR3 nucleotide sequence: TGTGCCAGCAGCGGACGTACAGGGGACGGTGCGCAGTATTTT. The full variable domain, rest sourced from reference TRBV9 and TRBJ2-3, is DSGVTQTPKHLITATGQRVTLRCSPRSGDLSVYWYQQSLDQGLQFLIQYYNGEERAKGNILERFSAQQFPDLHSELNLSSLELGDSALYFCASSGRTGDGAQYFGPGTRLTVL.

The V and J genes are TRBV5-6 and TRBJ2-1, with 7 positions matching TRBD1. Germline values: CDR1 SGHDT, CDR2 YYEEEE. The length of the CDR3 is 15 residues. V lost 3 bases to trimming and J lost 3 bases; unmatched junction nucleotides: 6. Written as DNA, the CDR3 is TGTGCCAGCAGCTCCCTCCGGGACAGCTACAATGAGCAGTTCTTC. Protein product: CASSSLRDSYNEQFF.

This CDR3 is CASSEGRGRNEKLFF. In DNA form, the CDR3 reads TGTGCCAGCAGTGAGGGAAGGGGGCGAAATGAAAAACTGTTTTTT. The V gene is TRBV2, the J gene TRBJ1-4; 7 nucleotides match TRBD1. The V gene end was trimmed by 3 bases and the J gene end by 5 bases; junction bases not matched to a gene: 6. Looked up from germline, CDR1 is SNHLY and CDR2 is FYNNEI. This CDR3 comprises 15 residues.